This record concerns one T cell receptor beta chain sequence. This entry belongs to a study of blood T cell repertoires in COVID-19. Data came from immunoSEQ multiplex PCR; TCRdb stores just in-frame clones and leaves some out. The profile covers 35,000 to 45,000 clones, with over 75% appearing a single time and 2% to 2.5% taken by the ten largest. The receptor was derived from a human donor in a cohort sampled during active COVID-19. Material for sequencing was peripheral blood.

The CDR3 DNA follows: TGTGCCAGCAGTCCTTCGACTAGCGGCCTCTACGAGCAGTACTTC. This translates into CASSPSTSGLYEQYF. The rearrangement joins TRBV6-5 to TRBJ2-7, with 9 bases fitting TRBD2. CDR1 and CDR2 from the germline V gene are MNHEY and SVGAGI. The CDR3 has 15 amino acids. J lost 3 bases, V lost 5 bases, and 8 bases had no gene match.